This TCR beta chain was sequenced during a study of radiotherapy plus CTLA-4 blockade in lung cancer. Patients in the study, people with chemo-refractory metastatic non-small-cell lung cancer, received focal radiation plus ipilimumab CTLA-4 blockade. Whole-study findings and limits: Reports state that early shifts in blood T cell clones, with interferon-beta, best predicted response. In blood, TCR clones derived from the tumor expanded after radiotherapy plus ipilimumab.

As for this clone: The antigen is unknown.

This CDR3 spans 13 amino acids. V dropped 2 bases and J dropped 8 bases, with 12 bases sitting between them. CDR1 and CDR2 (germline): MNHEY, SVGAGI. This table comes from immunoSEQ multiplex PCR, and its TCRdb copy is limited to in-frame clones, with some not included. The sample shows about 45,000 clones, over 55% of them seen only once. This TCR was recovered from a human donor with non-small cell lung cancer who had a partial response to radiotherapy plus ipilimumab. The rearrangement links TRBV6-5 to TRBJ1-2; D ambiguous. Here the sequenced sample was peripheral blood, taken from a patient treated with radiotherapy plus ipilimumab. The CDR3 bases are TGTGCCAGCAGTTACAATCATCTAGAGGGCTACACCTTC. Translating gives CASSYNHLEGYTF.